This passage covers 27 T cell receptor beta chains from one sample sequenced in a study of blood T cell repertoires in COVID-19. Sequencing used immunoSEQ multiplex PCR; TCRdb keeps in-frame clones, though not all of them. In the table there are over 200,000 clones, 83% of which are singletons. Sequencing was performed on peripheral blood. These receptor sequences come from a middle-aged woman with active or convalescent COVID-19.

This clone was counted ten times or more. The chain joins TRBV13 to TRBJ2-1; 10 bases are shared with TRBD2. The germline V gene encodes CDR1 PRHDT and CDR2 FYEKMQ (reference sequence). V lost 3 bases to trimming and J lost 4 bases; unmatched junction nucleotides: 6. The CDR3 spans 16 residues. This chain's CDR3 is CASSFRGLATYNEQFF. CDR3 nucleotide sequence: TGTGCCAGCAGCTTCCGGGGACTAGCGACGTACAATGAGCAGTTCTTC.

For the CDR3, the DNA is TGTGCCAGCAGCTTAGCCCTAGGGACAGGGGGTGAGACCCAGTACTTC. This codes for CASSLALGTGGETQYF. This chain uses TRBV13 with TRBJ2-5, with 11 bases identical to TRBD1. The ends lost 1 base at V and 5 bases at J; junction bases unmatched: 6. Germline V gives CDR1 PRHDT, CDR2 FYEKMQ (reference sequence). CDR3 length equals 16 residues.

The V call is TRBV5-4, the J call TRBJ2-5; 9 bases map to TRBD1. Germline V gives CDR1 SGHNT, CDR2 YYREEE (reference sequence). The J segment lost 1 base and the V segment lost 0 bases, leaving 4 bases of the junction unmatched. The CDR3 is 16 amino acids. The CDR3 DNA is TGTGCCAGCAGCTTGGTGGGACAGGGTATCCAAGAGACCCAGTACTTC. It encodes CASSLVGQGIQETQYF. Supplemented by reference TRBV5-4 and TRBJ2-5, the full variable domain reads ETGVTQSPTHLIKTRGQQVTLRCSSQSGHNTVSWYQQALGQGPQFIFQYYREEENGRGNFPPRFSGLQFPNYSSELNVNALELDDSALYLCASSLVGQGIQETQYFGPGTRLLVL.

This sequence joins TRBV7-2 and TRBJ2-1; the D is unclear. Germline V lookup: CDR1 SGHTA, CDR2 FQGNSA. V lost 5 bases to trimming and J lost 2 bases, with 16 bases between them. This CDR3 comprises 16 residues. Here the CDR3 reads CASSLQVAYPYNEQFF. CDR3 sequence (DNA): TGTGCCAGCAGCCTGCAGGTCGCCTACCCCTACAATGAGCAGTTCTTC.

The DNA for the CDR3 is TGTGCCAGCAGTTACTCCCAGACAACGAACACTGAAGCTTTCTTT. Amino acids: CASSYSQTTNTEAFF. J is TRBJ1-1 and V is TRBV6-5; D gene uncertain. The CDR3 runs to 15 residues. Looked up from germline, CDR1 is MNHEY and CDR2 is SVGAGI. Deletions cut 0 bases from V and 1 base from J, with 9 bases between.

The chain's CDR3 is CASRISDRAAAFF. In DNA, the CDR3 is TGTGCCAGCAGGATATCGGACAGGGCGGCCGCTTTCTTT. The rearrangement uses TRBV27 and TRBJ1-1, with TRBD1 matching over 8 bases. Germline CDR1 MNHEY, CDR2 SMNVEV (reference sequence). The CDR3 has 13 residues. Trimming cost V 6 bases and J 11 bases; bases outside gene matches: 11.

This clone was picked up one time. The V call is TRBV6-6, the J call TRBJ2-5, with 9 nucleotides matching TRBD2. From germline, CDR1 is MNHNY and CDR2 SVGAGI (reference sequence). V was clipped by 4 bases and J by 5 bases; unmatched bases: 8. The CDR3 runs 15 residues. The CDR3 region is CASSLPLAGVETQYF. CDR3 bases: TGTGCCAGCAGTTTGCCCTTAGCGGGGGTGGAGACCCAGTACTTC.

This chain joins TRBV5-1 and TRBJ1-6; D not resolved. Trimming cost V 3 bases and J 3 bases, with 4 bases left between them. This CDR3 comprises 13 residues. CDR1 is SGHRS and CDR2 is YFSETQ in the germline V gene. The CDR3 here is CASSSNYNSPLHF. The CDR3 DNA reads TGCGCCAGCAGCTCCAACTATAATTCACCCCTCCACTTT.

This clone was detected a few times. This chain links TRBV6-5 with TRBJ1-5, with D perhaps TRBD1 (5 bases). Trimming shortened V by 2 bases and J by 5 bases, and 10 bases separated the two germline ends. Germline assignment: CDR1 MNHEY and CDR2 SVGAGI. The CDR3 is 14 residues long. The CDR3 sequence is CASSYLPRDQPQHF. In DNA, the CDR3 is TGTGCCAGCAGTTACCTGCCCAGGGATCAGCCCCAGCATTTT.

The chain carries TRBV4-3 and TRBJ1-6; 8 bases fit TRBD1. J lost 10 bases, V lost 0 bases, and 8 bases had no gene match. Germline CDR1 LGHNA, CDR2 YSLEER. The length of the CDR3 is 16 residues. The CDR3 here is CASSQEVQGARSPLHF. CDR3 in DNA: TGCGCCAGCAGCCAAGAAGTTCAGGGGGCACGGTCACCCCTCCACTTT.

V gene TRBV7-3 combines with J gene TRBJ2-2, with 9 bases fitting TRBD1. Germline CDR1 is SGHTA and CDR2 is FQGTGA. Trimming at V came to 6 bases and at J to 5 bases, leaving 7 bases not matched to a gene. This CDR3 has 15 amino acids. The CDR3 spells CASSPGTGNTGELFF. The CDR3 bases are TGTGCCAGCAGTCCCGGGACAGGGAATACCGGGGAGCTGTTTTTT.

The V gene is TRBV29-1, the J gene TRBJ2-7, with D perhaps matching TRBD2 (6 bases). V lost 4 bases to trimming and J lost 2 bases, with 15 bases between them. This CDR3 has 14 amino acids. Looked up from germline, CDR1 is SQVTM and CDR2 is ANQGSEA. CDR3 nucleotide sequence: TGCAGCGTTGGAAGCGGGCAGGGAACCTACGAGCAGTACTTC. Protein sequence: CSVGSGQGTYEQYF.

The genes are TRBV3-1 (or the pseudogene TRBV3-2) and TRBJ2-7; a possible D gene is TRBD1 (6 bases). CDR1 LGHDT and CDR2 YNNKEL come from the germline V gene (reference sequence). Trimming took 3 bases from V and 9 from J, leaving 9 bases between them. This CDR3 contains 11 residues. CDR3 loop: CASSHQTGQYF. CDR3 DNA sequence: TGTGCCAGCAGCCACCAGACAGGGCAGTACTTC.

This clone appeared a single time. The chain combines TRBV11-2 with TRBJ2-7; 15 nucleotides agree with TRBD2. Trimming cost V 5 bases and J 4 bases; bases outside gene matches: 12. The CDR3 contains 18 residues. Per germline, CDR1 SGHAT and CDR2 FQNNGV. The CDR3 region is CASSRLGLAGGLGYEQYF. The CDR3 DNA reads TGTGCCAGCAGCCGACTAGGACTAGCGGGGGGGCTGGGGTACGAGCAGTACTTC.

This clone was observed a single time. In DNA form, the CDR3 reads TGTGCCAGCAGTCGAGTTAATCGGAGAAATTCACCCCTCCACTTT. Its protein is CASSRVNRRNSPLHF. The chain recombines TRBV6-5 with TRBJ1-6; D call uncertain. Germline CDR1 reads MNHEY; CDR2 reads SVGAGI. Between the trimmed V and J ends, which lost 5 bases and 7 bases, there was a span of 15 bases. The length of the CDR3 is 15 residues.

This clone was detected once. The chain employs TRBV25-1 and TRBJ1-4; D unresolved. V dropped 4 bases and J dropped 4 bases, with 16 bases sitting between them. The CDR3 runs 16 residues. Per the germline V gene, CDR1 is MGHDK and CDR2 is SYGVNS. The CDR3 here is CASSASLGGYNEKLFF. CDR3 nucleotide sequence: TGTGCCAGCAGTGCCTCCTTAGGAGGCTATAATGAAAAACTGTTTTTT.

This clone was seen a few times. Here the CDR3 DNA reads TGCGCCAGCAGCTTGGAGCTAACAGGGTCTTCACCCCTCCACTTT. Amino acid sequence: CASSLELTGSSPLHF. The V call is TRBV5-1, the J call TRBJ1-6, with D possibly TRBD1 on 6 matching bases. CDR1 is SGHRS, CDR2 YFSETQ, per germline. CDR3 length: 15 amino acids. V lost 0 bases to trimming and J lost 9 bases, with 13 bases between them. Full variable domain (remainder filled in from reference TRBV5-1 and TRBJ1-6): KAGVTQTPRYLIKTRGQQVTLSCSPISGHRSVSWYQQTPGQGLQFLFEYFSETQRNKGNFPGRFSGRQFSNSRSEMNVSTLELGDSALYLCASSLELTGSSPLHFGNGTRLTVT.

The chain recombines TRBV7-2 with TRBJ2-5, with TRBD2 matching 8 bases. Germline V CDR1 and CDR2: SGHTA, FQGNSA. The V and J ends lost 4 bases and 1 base, in that order; junction bases with no gene match: 14. The CDR3 runs to 18 residues. The CDR3 reads CASSSLSVGGAVQETQYF. The CDR3, as DNA: TGTGCCAGCAGCTCATTATCCGTCGGGGGGGCAGTCCAAGAGACCCAGTACTTC.

The rearrangement joins TRBV2 to TRBJ1-1; TRBD1 is a possible D gene (5 bases). From germline, CDR1 is SNHLY and CDR2 FYNNEI. Trimming left V 6 bases short and J 6 bases short, with 20 bases between. The CDR3 is made up of 15 amino acids. CDR3 sequence (DNA): TGTGCCAGCAGCCCCCTCGGGGGAATTGCCGCTGAAGCTTTCTTT. Translation gives CASSPLGGIAAEAFF.

This chain links TRBV19 with TRBJ1-5, with no clear D. Germline CDR1 and CDR2: LNHDA and SQIVND (reference sequence). The germline V and J ends were trimmed by 3 bases and 0 bases, with 9 bases remaining between them. This CDR3 has 15 amino acids. The CDR3 DNA reads TGTGCCAGTAGTATTTCGGGGAGTAGCAATCAGCCCCAGCATTTT. It codes for CASSISGSSNQPQHF.

The rearrangement uses TRBV10-3 and TRBJ2-1; D is unclear. Germline lookup yields CDR1 ENHRY and CDR2 SYGVKD. This CDR3 contains 16 residues. V lost 3 bases and J 0 bases, leaving 12 bases between the germline ends. CDR3 sequence (DNA): TGTGCCATCAGTGACTTGCGGCGAAGCTCCTACAATGAGCAGTTCTTC. It specifies CAISDLRRSSYNEQFF.

The chain couples TRBV3-1 (or the pseudogene TRBV3-2) to TRBJ2-5, with 7 bases matching TRBD2. Germline lookup yields CDR1 LGHDT and CDR2 YNNKEL (reference sequence). Germline trimming cut 2 bases from V and 4 bases from J; bases unmatched to any gene: 4. The CDR3 runs to 14 residues. The CDR3 DNA is TGTGCCAGCAGCCAACTGGGCGGGAGAGAGACCCAGTACTTC. This encodes CASSQLGGRETQYF.

J is TRBJ1-5 and V is TRBV2; 7 bases match TRBD1. V trimming: 5 bases; J trimming: 3 bases; junction bases outside the gene matches: 10. The CDR3 spans 16 residues. CDR1 and CDR2 from the germline V gene are SNHLY and FYNNEI. The CDR3 protein is CASSKRTGNNNQPQHF. DNA of the CDR3: TGTGCCAGCAGTAAACGGACAGGTAATAACAATCAGCCCCAGCATTTT. Full variable domain (missing parts from reference TRBV2 and TRBJ1-5): EPEVTQTPSHQVTQMGQEVILRCVPISNHLYFYWYRQILGQKVEFLVSFYNNEISEKSEIFDDQFSVERPDGSNFTLKIRSTKLEDSAMYFCASSKRTGNNNQPQHFGDGTRLSIL.

The chain carries TRBV20-1 and TRBJ2-5; the match to TRBD2 covers 10 bases. Germline CDR1 reads DFQATT; CDR2 reads SNEGSKA (reference sequence). The CDR3 is 16 amino acids. V trimming: 6 bases; J trimming: 5 bases; junction bases outside the gene matches: 15. The CDR3 coding sequence is TGCAGTGCCAGTGACATCAGCGGGAGGGCCCTTGAGACCCAGTACTTC. Its protein is CSASDISGRALETQYF.

The chain is built from TRBV7-9 and TRBJ2-7; D uncertain. The V end was cut by 1 base, the J end by 9 bases, with 7 bases between. The CDR3 runs to 11 residues. Germline CDR1 and CDR2: SEHNR and FQNEAQ (reference sequence). Written as DNA, the CDR3 is TGTGCCAGCAGCTTAGGCGGAGTGCAGTACTTC. It codes for CASSLGGVQYF.

Concerning this clone: A read error may account for a junction end that differs from germline. This chain connects TRBV19 to TRBJ2-7; TRBD2 matches at 9 bases. The CDR3 runs to 14 residues. Germline CDR1 reads LNHDA; CDR2 reads SQIVND (reference sequence). CDR3 sequence reads: CASSLGTSSHEQYF. Here the CDR3 DNA reads TGTGCCAGTAGTCTAGGGACTAGCTCCCACGAGCAGTACTTC.

This sequence joins TRBV5-8 and TRBJ2-2; perhaps TRBD2 as D (6 bases). The CDR3 contains 14 residues. Germline-derived CDR1 and CDR2 are SGHTS and YDEGEE. The V end was cut by 0 bases, the J end by 3 bases, with 6 bases between. CDR3 sequence: CASSLERDTGELFF. The DNA for the CDR3 is TGTGCCAGCAGCTTGGAGCGGGACACCGGGGAGCTGTTTTTT.